This T cell receptor beta chain appears in the sequencing data of a study of T cell repertoires in cytomegalovirus infection. TCRdb itself ran the reads through MiXCR, one entry per CDR3 protein. The repertoire consists of hundreds of thousands of distinct CDR3 sequences, with around 31% occurring once and the leading ten covering roughly 20%. CDR1 is MDHEN, CDR2 SYDVKM, per germline. Trimming took 1 base from V and 5 from J, leaving 17 bases between them. This CDR3 spans 16 amino acids. With respect to this clonotype: Its target is unknown.

The TCR sequence derives from a human donor in good health (CMV status not recorded). Some clones in this sample may be carry-over from other donors' samples. Specimen: cultured PBMCs, collected from culture after CMV antigen stimulation. The chain couples TRBV28 to TRBJ2-5; weak D call: TRBD2 (7 bases). DNA of the CDR3: TGTGCCAGCAGTTTATTGGGTAGGGGGGGGCAGGAGACCCAGTACTTC. This encodes CASSLLGRGGQETQYF.